This record looks at one T cell receptor beta chain sequence and its context. Antigen unknown. The data derive from a study of early T cells in non-severe SARS-CoV-2 infection. On the study more broadly: Sequenced bulk RNA came from whole blood that was unsorted, and chains were unpaired.

Separate cDNA molecules each had unique molecular identifiers attached to them. Each CDR3 protein is one row after TCRdb ran MiXCR on the 5' RACE reads. The profile shows some 80,000 distinct CDR3 sequences, roughly 15% of them singletons. Findings and caveats of the study: VDJdb matching favored anti-spike CD8 responses, missing private and CD4 specificities.

The sample consisted of whole blood. The TCR was taken from an adult who was a healthcare worker with PCR-confirmed SARS-CoV-2 infection or an uninfected control (not recorded which).

CDR3 residues: CASSATSGAGFNEQFF. The CDR3 DNA follows: TGTGCCAGCAGTGCGACTAGCGGGGCCGGTTTCAATGAGCAGTTCTTC. The chain has TRBV2 and TRBJ2-1, with TRBD2 matching 11 bases. The CDR3 is 16 residues long. Trimming removed 4 bases from V and 6 bases from J; junction bases left unmatched: 8. In germline, CDR1 is SNHLY, CDR2 FYNNEI.